This T cell receptor (beta chain) originates from a study of early T cells in non-severe SARS-CoV-2 infection. Study observations and caveats: A preference for anti-spike CD8 responses marked VDJdb matching, which missed private and CD4 specificities.

In this sample, this clonotype turned up many times. Its antigen is currently unknown. One entry per CDR3 protein results from TCRdb running MiXCR on the 5' RACE reads. The table has 65,000 to 75,000 distinct CDR3 sequences, around a tenth seen once. The origin of this receptor is an adult who was a healthcare worker with PCR-confirmed SARS-CoV-2 infection or an uninfected control (not recorded which). Input material: whole blood.

This CDR3 is CASSPSGANSPLHF. In DNA, the CDR3 is TGTGCCAGCAGCCCTTCGGGGGCTAATTCACCCCTCCACTTT. V usage is TRBV7-9 and J usage is TRBJ1-6, with D possibly being TRBD1 (6 bases). This CDR3 is built from 14 residues. Trimming cost V 5 bases and J 6 bases, with 11 bases left between them. Germline V gives CDR1 SEHNR, CDR2 FQNEAQ (reference sequence).